Following are 26 T cell receptor beta chains from one sample sequenced in a study of CXCR3-negative and CXCR3-positive naive CD8 T cells. Preparation of TRB cDNA libraries relied on 5' RACE carrying UMI labels. TCRdb processed the 5' RACE reads again and assigns one entry to each CDR3 protein, with no DNA. The listing contains more than 50,000 distinct CDR3 sequences. Sequenced input: naive CXCR3- CD8+ T cells from blood. Specified subset: CD45RO-CCR7+CD27+CD95- naive CD8+ T cells lacking CXCR3 (TNR3-). The receptors come from a human donor in good health. Some clones in this sample may be carry-over from other donors' samples.

This clonotype registers medium-sized by frequency. The V and J genes are TRBV20-1 and TRBJ2-3; TCRdb indicates TRBD2, and absent DNA this call remains unverified. Germline-derived CDR1 and CDR2 are DFQATT and SNEGSKA (reference sequence). CDR3 length: 16 amino acids. The CDR3 here is CSARPTQGPSTDTQYF.

The chain couples TRBV4-3 to TRBJ2-2; TCRdb outputs TRBD2, but without DNA this stays unchecked. This CDR3 is 20 amino acids long. Germline assignment: CDR1 LGHNA and CDR2 YSLEER. CDR3 region: CASSQDRHGRGGMNTGELFF.

The chain is built from TRBV28 and TRBJ2-7; TCRdb selects TRBD1, and the lack of DNA leaves this call unchecked. The CDR3 is 13 amino acids. Germline V gene sequence: CDR1 MDHEN, CDR2 SYDVKM. The CDR3 is CASPPRLPYEQYF.

This sequence joins TRBV20-1 and TRBJ2-1. CDR1 and CDR2 from the germline V gene are DFQATT and SNEGSKA (reference sequence). The CDR3 extends over 14 amino acids. The CDR3 sequence: CSARRDEPINEQFF.

The chain carries TRBV7-9 and TRBJ2-1; TCRdb lists TRBD1, though no DNA is available to test this call. The germline gives CDR1 SEHNR, CDR2 FQNEAQ (reference sequence). The CDR3 has 14 amino acids. CDR3 sequence: CASSFRRDPNEQFF.

The CDR3 sequence: CASSSDRALDYEQYF. This chain uses TRBV7-9 with TRBJ2-7; as DNA is missing, the TRBD2 call by TCRdb cannot be tested. The CDR3 spans 15 residues. Germline V CDR1 and CDR2: SEHNR, FQNEAQ (reference sequence).

The V and J genes are TRBV11-3 and TRBJ1-1; the TRBD1 assignment by TCRdb is unverifiable without DNA. The CDR3 extends over 15 amino acids. The germline V gene has CDR1 SGHNT and CDR2 YENEEA. Here the CDR3 reads CASSSRQGMNTEAFF.

The rearrangement uses TRBV4-2 and TRBJ2-2. This CDR3 has 12 residues. Germline loops: CDR1 LGHNA, CDR2 YNFKEQ. CDR3 amino acids: CASRQGTGELFF.

This sequence joins TRBV29-1 and TRBJ2-7; checking the TCRdb D call of TRBD1 is not possible without DNA. Germline values: CDR1 SQVTM, CDR2 ANQGSEA. There are 13 residues in the CDR3. The CDR3 here is CSVVTGQAYEQYF.

J is TRBJ2-1 and V is TRBV11-2; the D gene TCRdb calls, TRBD1, cannot be checked with no DNA. Germline V gives CDR1 SGHAT, CDR2 FQNNGV. CDR3 length: 15 amino acids. The CDR3 loop reads CASLEGGRPPNEQFF. Variable domain in full (rest from reference TRBV11-2 and TRBJ2-1): EAGVAQSPRYKIIEKRQSVAFWCNPISGHATLYWYQQILGQGPKLLIQFQNNGVVDDSQLPKDRFSAERLKGVDSTLKIQPAKLEDSAVYLCASLEGGRPPNEQFFGPGTRLTVL.

The chain links TRBV6-6 to TRBJ2-7; TCRdb names TRBD2, which stays unverified in the absence of DNA. This CDR3 spans 13 amino acids. CDR1 is MNHNY and CDR2 is SVGAGI in the germline V gene (reference sequence). The CDR3 here is CASSSLGEYEQYF.

This chain uses TRBV28 with TRBJ1-4. CDR1 is MDHEN and CDR2 is SYDVKM in the germline V gene. The CDR3 length is 15 residues. The CDR3: CASRSWISTNEKLFF.

CDR3 in amino acids: CASSSSLAGAHNEQFF. The chain carries TRBV7-6 and TRBJ2-1; no DNA is available, so the TRBD2 call from TCRdb remains unchecked. CDR1 SGHVS and CDR2 FNYEAQ come from the germline V gene. The CDR3 is 16 residues long.

CDR3 amino acids: CATSLRGDQETQYF. The genes are TRBV28 and TRBJ2-5. There are 14 residues in the CDR3. Germline CDR1 and CDR2: MDHEN and SYDVKM.

V gene TRBV2 combines with J gene TRBJ2-1. CDR3 length: 13 amino acids. The germline V gene encodes CDR1 SNHLY and CDR2 FYNNEI. This CDR3 is CASSDDQNNEQLF.

The chain has TRBV20-1 and TRBJ2-1; the TRBD2 assignment by TCRdb is unverifiable without DNA. Germline lookup yields CDR1 DFQATT and CDR2 SNEGSKA (reference sequence). The CDR3 sequence is 19 residues long. The CDR3 loop reads CSADSPYISSGRAADEQFF.

The V call is TRBV7-6, the J call TRBJ2-7; TCRdb proposes TRBD1, but this gene call is untestable without DNA. The CDR3 loop spans 15 amino acids. CDR1 and CDR2 (germline): SGHVS, FNYEAQ. CDR3 residues: CASSSPGQGADEQYF.

The V gene is TRBV5-4, the J gene TRBJ1-2; TCRdb outputs TRBD1, but without DNA this stays unchecked. The CDR3 is 14 residues long. CDR1 and CDR2 (germline): SGHNT, YYREEE (reference sequence). CDR3 loop: CASSGTGTPYGYTF.

The chain recombines TRBV7-9 with TRBJ2-1. The CDR3 sequence is 14 residues long. Germline values: CDR1 SEHNR, CDR2 FQNEAQ (reference sequence). Here the CDR3 reads CASSSDIFYNEQFF.

The gene calls are TRBV29-1 and TRBJ2-1; checking the TCRdb D call of TRBD1 is not possible without DNA. This CDR3 spans 14 amino acids. Germline CDR1 reads SQVTM; CDR2 reads ANQGSEA. CDR3 sequence reads: CSVDHGQEDNEQFF.

The chain couples TRBV5-5 to TRBJ2-7; TCRdb returns TRBD2, unconfirmable since there is no DNA. CDR3 length equals 14 residues. Germline V gives CDR1 SGHKS, CDR2 YYEKEE (reference sequence). This CDR3 reads CASSFEGRAYEQYF.

This chain uses TRBV4-3 with TRBJ1-1; TCRdb lists TRBD1, though no DNA is available to test this call. CDR1 LGHNA and CDR2 YSLEER come from the germline V gene. The length of the CDR3 is 13 residues. CDR3 sequence reads: CASSATGNTEAFF.

V and J are TRBV6-6 and TRBJ2-1. This CDR3 is built from 15 residues. In germline, CDR1 is MNHNY, CDR2 SVGAGI (reference sequence). The CDR3 is CASSSYSAVGSEQFF.

This rearrangement joins TRBV6-4 to TRBJ1-1. CDR1 MRHNA and CDR2 SNTAGT come from the germline V gene. The CDR3 sequence is 17 residues long. CDR3 amino acids: CASSTRRVSFVDTEAFF.

V usage is TRBV29-1 and J usage is TRBJ2-7; TCRdb's assignment of TRBD1 cannot be checked, as there is no DNA. Germline lookup yields CDR1 SQVTM and CDR2 ANQGSEA. The CDR3 covers 14 residues. The CDR3 loop is CSVSVGSPLREQYF.

The rearrangement joins TRBV29-1 to TRBJ1-1. Germline assignment: CDR1 SQVTM and CDR2 ANQGSEA. This CDR3 comprises 12 residues. The CDR3 sequence: CSVPRAGTEAFF.